The 8 T cell receptor beta chains below come from one sample, sequenced in a study of human T cells and chemical hapten exposure. Time point given: patch test 2, 6 weeks after DPC sensitization. Described treatment: therapeutic diphenylcyclopropenone sensitization with weekly scalp DPC. TCRdb processed the RACE reads anew with MiXCR; each CDR3 protein has one entry. The table records nearly 95,000 distinct CDR3 sequences, approximately 10% of them present only once. The source material was whole blood, sampled in connection with sensitization to the hapten diphenylcyclopropenone (DPC). These TCRs come from a man in his forties with alopecia areata. Some clones in this sample may be carry-over from other donors' samples.

The V call is TRBV9, the J call TRBJ2-3; a weak D match, TRBD1 (7 bases). Germline V lookup: CDR1 SGDLS, CDR2 YYNGEE. The germline V and J ends were trimmed by 3 bases and 3 bases, with 14 bases remaining between them. This CDR3 comprises 15 residues. Here the CDR3 DNA reads TGTGCCAGCAGCGGCGGGACAGCAGCGACAGATACGCAGTATTTT. Translating gives CASSGGTAATDTQYF.

V and J are TRBV5-6 and TRBJ2-3; D is perhaps TRBD2 (6 bases). CDR3 size: 17 residues. The germline V and J ends were trimmed by 0 bases and 3 bases, with 17 bases remaining between them. Germline V gene lookup returns CDR1 SGHDT and CDR2 YYEEEE. DNA for the CDR3: TGTGCCAGCAGCTTGGGGGCAGCGGGCGTAGGGACAGATACGCAGTATTTT. Translating it yields CASSLGAAGVGTDTQYF.

This clonotype came up many times. This chain joins TRBV7-2 and TRBJ2-6; possibly TRBD2 for D (5 bases). Trimming cost V 3 bases and J 5 bases, with 8 bases left between them. Germline CDR1 reads SGHTA; CDR2 reads FQGNSA. The CDR3 extends over 14 amino acids. The DNA of the CDR3 is TGTGCCAGCAGCTTCCGGGATAGGGCCAACGTCCTGACTTTC. As protein: CASSFRDRANVLTF. Filled out from reference TRBV7-2 and TRBJ2-6, the complete variable domain reads GAGVSQSPSNKVTEKGKDVELRCDPISGHTALYWYRQSLGQGLEFLIYFQGNSAPDKSGLPSDRFSAERTGGSVSTLTIQRTQQEDSAVYLCASSFRDRANVLTFGAGSRLTVL.

In this sample, this clonotype turned up a few times. The chain combines TRBV4-2 with TRBJ2-4, with TRBD1 matching over 10 bases. The CDR3 is made up of 19 amino acids. V lost 4 bases, J lost 5 bases, and 17 bases stayed unmatched. Germline V lookup: CDR1 LGHNA, CDR2 YNFKEQ. In DNA, the CDR3 is TGTGCCAGCAGCCTCCCGAGCTCCGGGACAGGGGATTTCCAAAACATTCAGTACTTC. Translating gives CASSLPSSGTGDFQNIQYF.

Only a few counts were recorded for this clonotype. This chain joins TRBV11-3 and TRBJ2-1; D ambiguous. The CDR3 loop spans 16 amino acids. V dropped 1 base and J dropped 0 bases, with 10 bases sitting between them. Germline V CDR1 and CDR2: SGHNT, YENEEA. CDR3 nucleotides: TGTGCCAGCAGCTTAGTCGGCCAAAGCTCCTACAATGAGCAGTTCTTC. Translating gives CASSLVGQSSYNEQFF.

This sequence joins TRBV20-1 and TRBJ1-2; 7 bases are shared with TRBD1. Germline CDR1 is DFQATT and CDR2 is SNEGSKA (reference sequence). CDR3 length: 12 residues. With 6 bases clipped from V and 2 bases from J, the junction kept 3 bases outside the gene matches. CDR3 region: CSAKTGNYGYTF. Here the CDR3 DNA reads TGCAGTGCCAAGACAGGGAACTATGGCTACACCTTC.

The chain uses TRBV6-2 or TRBV6-3 and TRBJ2-7, with D possibly TRBD2 on 6 matching bases. The CDR3 is made up of 13 amino acids. Germline assignment: CDR1 MNHEY and CDR2 SVGEGT. Trimming removed 6 bases from V and 3 bases from J, with 12 bases in between. The CDR3 sequence is CASRPPGDYEQYV. In nucleotides, the CDR3 is TGTGCCAGCAGGCCGCCGGGGGACTACGAGCAGTACGTC.

J is TRBJ1-2 and V is TRBV19; 9 positions agree with TRBD1. After removal of 9 bases from V and 2 bases from J, the junction contained 13 bases not matched to a gene. This CDR3 comprises 16 residues. Per the germline V gene, CDR1 is LNHDA and CDR2 is SQIVND (reference sequence). The CDR3: CASRLGQGVRNYGYTF. In DNA, the CDR3 is TGTGCCAGCCGCCTGGGACAGGGCGTTAGAAACTATGGCTACACCTTC.